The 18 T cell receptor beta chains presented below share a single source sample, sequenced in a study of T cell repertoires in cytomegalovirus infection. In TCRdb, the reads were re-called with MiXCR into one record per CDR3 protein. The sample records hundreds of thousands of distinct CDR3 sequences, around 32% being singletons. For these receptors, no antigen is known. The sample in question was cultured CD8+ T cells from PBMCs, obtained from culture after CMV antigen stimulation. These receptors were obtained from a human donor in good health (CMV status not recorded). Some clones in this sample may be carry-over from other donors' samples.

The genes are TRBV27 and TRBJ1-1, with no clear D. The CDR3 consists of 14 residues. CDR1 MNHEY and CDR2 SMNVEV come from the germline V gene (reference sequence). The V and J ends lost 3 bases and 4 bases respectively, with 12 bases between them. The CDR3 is CASSFSEGGTEAFF. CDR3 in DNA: TGTGCCAGCAGTTTCTCCGAGGGTGGCACTGAAGCTTTCTTT.

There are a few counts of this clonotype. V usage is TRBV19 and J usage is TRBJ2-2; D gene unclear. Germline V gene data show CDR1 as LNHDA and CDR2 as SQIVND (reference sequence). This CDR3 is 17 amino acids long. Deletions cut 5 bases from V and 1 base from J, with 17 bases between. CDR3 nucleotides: TGTGCCAGTAGTGTCGAAAGCCAGTCCGAGAACACCGGGGAGCTGTTTTTT. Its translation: CASSVESQSENTGELFF.

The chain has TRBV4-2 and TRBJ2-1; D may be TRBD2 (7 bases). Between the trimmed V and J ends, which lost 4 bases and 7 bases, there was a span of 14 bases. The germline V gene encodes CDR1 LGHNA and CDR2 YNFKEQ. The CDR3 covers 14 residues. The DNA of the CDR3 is TGTGCCAGCAGCCGTGGGGGGGCCTGGAATGAGCAGTTCTTC. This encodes CASSRGGAWNEQFF.

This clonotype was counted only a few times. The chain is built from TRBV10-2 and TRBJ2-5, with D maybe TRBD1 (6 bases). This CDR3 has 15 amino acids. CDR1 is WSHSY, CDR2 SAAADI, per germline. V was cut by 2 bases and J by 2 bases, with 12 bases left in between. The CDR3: CASSEAGGRQETQYF. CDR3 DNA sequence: TGCGCCAGCAGTGAGGCTGGGGGCCGTCAAGAGACCCAGTACTTC.

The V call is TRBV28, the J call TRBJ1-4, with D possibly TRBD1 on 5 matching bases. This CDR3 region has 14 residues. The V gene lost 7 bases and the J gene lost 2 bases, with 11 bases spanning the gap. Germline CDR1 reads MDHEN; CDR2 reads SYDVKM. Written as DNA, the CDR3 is TGTGCCAGCACTAAGACAGAGACTAATGAAAAACTGTTTTTT. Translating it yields CASTKTETNEKLFF.

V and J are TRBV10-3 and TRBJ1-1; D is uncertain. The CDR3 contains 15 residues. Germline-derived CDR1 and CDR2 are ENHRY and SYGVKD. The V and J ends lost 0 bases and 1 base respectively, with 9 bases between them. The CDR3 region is CAISESAGPNTEAFF. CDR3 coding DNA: TGTGCCATCAGTGAGTCCGCGGGCCCGAACACTGAAGCTTTCTTT.

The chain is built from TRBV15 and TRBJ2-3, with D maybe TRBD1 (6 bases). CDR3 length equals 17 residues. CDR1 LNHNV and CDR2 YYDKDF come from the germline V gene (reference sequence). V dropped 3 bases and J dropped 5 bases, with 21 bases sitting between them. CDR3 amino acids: CATSSLGSGQGGDTQYF. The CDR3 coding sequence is TGTGCCACCAGCAGCTTAGGATCGGGACAAGGAGGAGATACGCAGTATTTT. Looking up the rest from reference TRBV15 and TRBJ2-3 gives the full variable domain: DAMVIQNPRYQVTQFGKPVTLSCSQTLNHNVMYWYQQKSSQAPKLLFHYYDKDFNNEADTPDNFQSRRPNTSFCFLDIRSPGLGDTAMYLCATSSLGSGQGGDTQYFGPGTRLTVL.

The CDR3 spells CASSSRSGDYGYTF. Here the CDR3 DNA reads TGTGCCAGCAGCTCAAGAAGCGGGGACTATGGCTACACCTTC. The rearrangement joins TRBV7-2 to TRBJ1-2; no definite D call. CDR1 is SGHTA, CDR2 FQGNSA, per germline. This CDR3 spans 14 amino acids. The V and J ends lost 4 bases and 3 bases respectively, with 12 bases between them. Variable domain in full (rest from reference TRBV7-2 and TRBJ1-2): GAGVSQSPSNKVTEKGKDVELRCDPISGHTALYWYRQSLGQGLEFLIYFQGNSAPDKSGLPSDRFSAERTGGSVSTLTIQRTQQEDSAVYLCASSSRSGDYGYTFGSGTRLTVV.

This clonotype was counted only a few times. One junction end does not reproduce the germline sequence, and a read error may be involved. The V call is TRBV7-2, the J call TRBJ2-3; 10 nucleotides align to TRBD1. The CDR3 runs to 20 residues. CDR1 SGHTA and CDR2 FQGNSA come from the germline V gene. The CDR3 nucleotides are TGTGCCAGCTGCTTATCGGGACAGGGGAGGCGGGGGCATTCCACAGATACGCAGTATTTT. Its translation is CASCLSGQGRRGHSTDTQYF.

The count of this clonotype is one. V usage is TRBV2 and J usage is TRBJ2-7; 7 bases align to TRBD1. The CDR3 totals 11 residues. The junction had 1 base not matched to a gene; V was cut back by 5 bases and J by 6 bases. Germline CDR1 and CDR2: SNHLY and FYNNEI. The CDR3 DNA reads TGTGCCAGCAGTAACAGGGGCGAGCAGTACGTC. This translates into CASSNRGEQYV.

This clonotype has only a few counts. In DNA form, the CDR3 reads TGTGCCAGCAGCTTTCGGGAGGGAGCCTACAATGAGCAGTTCTTC. Its protein is CASSFREGAYNEQFF. The chain has TRBV7-8 and TRBJ2-1, with TRBD2 matching over 8 bases. CDR1 is SGHVS, CDR2 FQNEAQ, per germline. After removal of 3 bases from V and 2 bases from J, the junction contained 3 bases not matched to a gene. The CDR3 covers 15 residues. Filled out from reference TRBV7-8 and TRBJ2-1, the complete variable domain reads GAGVSQSPRYKVAKRGQDVALRCDPISGHVSLFWYQQALGQGPEFLTYFQNEAQLDKSGLPSDRFFAERPEGSVSTLKIQRTQQEDSAVYLCASSFREGAYNEQFFGPGTRLTVL.

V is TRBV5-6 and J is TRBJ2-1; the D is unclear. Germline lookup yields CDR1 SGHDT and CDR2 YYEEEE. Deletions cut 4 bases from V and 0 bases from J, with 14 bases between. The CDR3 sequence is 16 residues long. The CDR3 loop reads CASSPARASSYNEQFF. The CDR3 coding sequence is TGTGCCAGCAGCCCTGCAAGGGCAAGCTCCTACAATGAGCAGTTCTTC.

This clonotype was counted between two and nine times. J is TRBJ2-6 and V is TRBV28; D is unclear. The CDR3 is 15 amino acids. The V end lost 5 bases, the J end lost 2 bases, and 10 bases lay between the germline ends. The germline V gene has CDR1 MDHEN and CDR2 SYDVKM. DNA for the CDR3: TGTGCCAGCAGTCGGTCTGTCGCTGGGGCCAACGTCCTGACTTTC. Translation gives CASSRSVAGANVLTF.

CDR3 nucleotides: TGTGCCAGTAGGTCAGTAAAAGCGACAGATACGCAGTATTTT. This codes for CASRSVKATDTQYF. The V and J genes are TRBV19 and TRBJ2-3; D remains ambiguous. The germline gives CDR1 LNHDA, CDR2 SQIVND (reference sequence). V lost 6 bases and J lost 3, with 13 bases in between. This CDR3 spans 14 amino acids.

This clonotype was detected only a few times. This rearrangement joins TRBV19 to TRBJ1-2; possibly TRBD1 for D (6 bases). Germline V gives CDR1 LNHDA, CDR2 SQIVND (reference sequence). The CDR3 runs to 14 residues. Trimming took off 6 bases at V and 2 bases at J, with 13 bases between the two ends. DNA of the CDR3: TGTGCCAGTAGCTGGGGGCCCAACAACTATGGCTACACCTTC. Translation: CASSWGPNNYGYTF.

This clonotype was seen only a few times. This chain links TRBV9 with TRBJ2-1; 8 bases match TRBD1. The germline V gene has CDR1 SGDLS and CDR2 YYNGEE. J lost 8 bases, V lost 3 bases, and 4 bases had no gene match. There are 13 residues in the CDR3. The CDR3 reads CASSAGGKDEQFF. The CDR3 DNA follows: TGTGCCAGCAGCGCAGGGGGCAAGGATGAGCAGTTCTTC. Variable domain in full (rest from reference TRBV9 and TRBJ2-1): DSGVTQTPKHLITATGQRVTLRCSPRSGDLSVYWYQQSLDQGLQFLIQYYNGEERAKGNILERFSAQQFPDLHSELNLSSLELGDSALYFCASSAGGKDEQFFGPGTRLTVL.

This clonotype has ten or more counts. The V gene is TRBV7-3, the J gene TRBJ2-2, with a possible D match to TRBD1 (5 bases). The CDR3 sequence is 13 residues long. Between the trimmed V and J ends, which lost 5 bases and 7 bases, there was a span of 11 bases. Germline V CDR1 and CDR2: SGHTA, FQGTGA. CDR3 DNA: TGTGCCAGCAGCCTAGGGGCAAGCGGGGAGCTGTTTTTT. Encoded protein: CASSLGASGELFF.

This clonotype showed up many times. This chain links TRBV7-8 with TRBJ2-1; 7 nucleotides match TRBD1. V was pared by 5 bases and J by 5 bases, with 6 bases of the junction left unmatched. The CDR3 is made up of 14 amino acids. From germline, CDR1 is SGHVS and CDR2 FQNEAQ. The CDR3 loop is CASSGRTGNNEQFF. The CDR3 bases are TGTGCCAGCAGCGGTAGGACAGGTAACAATGAGCAGTTCTTC.